This T cell receptor beta chain was sequenced in a study of blood T cells in healthy people across ages. Study-level points and caveats: TCR beta diversity, measured per million T cells, fell in a roughly linear way with age. The study lacked donor CMV status, which possibly confounded expanded clonotype changes. Naive CD4+ cell counts and diversity both ran higher in long-lived than in aged donors.

In its sample, this clonotype was seen a few times. Its antigen is unidentified. A sample-barcoded 5' primer and a J-beta primer mix were used in a second PCR of about 7 to 12 cycles. A template-switch adaptor containing 12 random nucleotides labeled each cDNA molecule. TCRdb independently ran MiXCR on the 5' RACE reads; one entry per CDR3 protein. This table has approximately 1,700,000 distinct CDR3 sequences, about 39% appearing once. Trimming stripped 1 base from V and 0 bases from J, with 10 bases between. This CDR3 is 17 amino acids long. CDR1 is SGHDN, CDR2 FVKESK, per germline. The sequenced sample consisted of blood. V usage is TRBV14 and J usage is TRBJ2-6, with D possibly matching TRBD1 (5 bases). This TCR was recovered from a human donor in good health. For the CDR3, the DNA is TGTGCCAGCAGCCAAGTCTACAGGCACTCTGGGGCCAACGTCCTGACTTTC. Protein product: CASSQVYRHSGANVLTF.